The 30 T cell receptor beta chains below come from one sample, sequenced in a study of T cell repertoires in cytomegalovirus infection. What these receptors recognize is not known. TCRdb itself ran the reads through MiXCR, one entry per CDR3 protein. The sample contains 750,000 to 900,000 distinct CDR3 sequences, under 35% of which appear only once. Specimen: cultured CD8+ T cells from PBMCs, collected from culture after CMV antigen stimulation. Source of these receptors: a human donor in good health (CMV status not recorded). Some clones in this sample may be carry-over from other donors' samples.

At least ten counts were recorded for this clonotype. CDR3 sequence reads: CASSRTDRGELFF. The CDR3 DNA reads TGTGCCAGCAGCCGGACTGACCGCGGGGAGCTGTTTTTT. This rearrangement joins TRBV7-6 to TRBJ2-2; maybe TRBD2 (5 bases). V gave up 5 bases and J gave up 7 bases, with 11 bases separating them. The CDR3 spans 13 residues. Germline CDR1 and CDR2: SGHVS and FNYEAQ.

This clonotype was detected ten times or more. The chain is built from TRBV7-2 and TRBJ1-1, with 7 bases aligning to TRBD1. V shed 4 bases and J 0 bases; nucleotides not matched to a gene: 5. The CDR3 loop spans 15 amino acids. CDR1 SGHTA and CDR2 FQGNSA come from the germline V gene. CDR3 nucleotides: TGTGCCAGCAGCTGGGGGGACAGTATGAACACTGAAGCTTTCTTT. It specifies CASSWGDSMNTEAFF.

This clonotype was counted only a few times. This chain connects TRBV6-1 to TRBJ2-2, with TRBD1 identical over 9 bases. CDR1 is MNHNS, CDR2 SASEGT, per germline. The CDR3 extends over 15 amino acids. The J segment lost 6 bases and the V segment lost 6 bases, leaving 8 bases of the junction unmatched. Written as DNA, the CDR3 is TGTGCCAGCAGCTTCGGGACAGGGTTTTCCGGGGAGCTGTTTTTT. It is translated as CASSFGTGFSGELFF.

The chain uses TRBV6-2 or TRBV6-3 and TRBJ2-1; D not certain. The germline V gene encodes CDR1 MNHEY and CDR2 SVGEGT. This CDR3 region has 15 residues. The V end lost 8 bases, the J end lost 0 bases, and 14 bases lay between the germline ends. This CDR3 is CASLSLTSSYNEQFF. CDR3 DNA sequence: TGTGCCAGCTTGTCTCTCACCAGCTCCTACAATGAGCAGTTCTTC.

The gene calls are TRBV6-2 or TRBV6-3 and TRBJ1-1, with TRBD1 as a possible D gene (5 bases). Germline V gene data show CDR1 as MNHEY and CDR2 as SVGEGT. V dropped 6 bases and J dropped 2 bases, with 13 bases sitting between them. This CDR3 has 14 amino acids. DNA of the CDR3: TGTGCCAGCAGGGCATTCGACAGAAACACTGAAGCTTTCTTT. It specifies CASRAFDRNTEAFF.

The DNA of the CDR3 is TGTGCCAGCAGTCCCGTTGGGGCTGGGGCCAACGTCCTGACTTTC. It is translated as CASSPVGAGANVLTF. The V call is TRBV28, the J call TRBJ2-6; no clear D. The CDR3 runs to 15 residues. Trimming pared 5 bases from V and 2 bases from J, leaving 10 bases between. CDR1 and CDR2 (germline): MDHEN, SYDVKM.

Ten or more counts support this clonotype. J is TRBJ1-5 and V is TRBV7-8; weak D call: TRBD1 (6 bases). CDR3 length equals 18 residues. V was clipped by 4 bases and J by 5 bases, with 24 bases between them. Germline-derived CDR1 and CDR2 are SGHVS and FQNEAQ. The CDR3 coding sequence is TGTGCCAGCAGCTCCGTCGTTTCCCACCGACAGGCGTATCAGCCCCAGCATTTT. Translating gives CASSSVVSHRQAYQPQHF.

This clonotype was picked up many times. The rearrangement links TRBV6-1 to TRBJ2-3, with D hard to call. CDR3 length: 15 residues. CDR1 is MNHNS, CDR2 SASEGT, per germline. V lost 6 bases, J lost 11 bases, and 24 bases lay in between. CDR3 protein: CASSRIRVLEVEQYF. The CDR3 region has the DNA TGTGCCAGCAGCCGTATACGAGTTTTGGAAGTGGAGCAGTATTTT.

This clonotype was counted between two and nine times. J is TRBJ1-2 and V is TRBV29-1, with a tentative D call TRBD1 (5 bases). V was pared by 1 base and J by 7 bases, with 10 bases between. Germline CDR1 and CDR2: SQVTM and ANQGSEA. The CDR3 totals 12 residues. The CDR3 protein is CSVEGPGAGYTF. The CDR3 DNA follows: TGCAGCGTTGAAGGGCCCGGGGCTGGCTACACCTTC.

The chain joins TRBV27 to TRBJ2-2; 13 bases match TRBD2. CDR3 length: 18 residues. Germline CDR1 and CDR2: MNHEY and SMNVEV (reference sequence). After removal of 1 base from V and 6 bases from J, the junction contained 8 bases not matched to a gene. CDR3 amino acids: CASSLWSTSGGASGELFF. The CDR3 coding sequence is TGTGCCAGCAGTTTATGGTCTACTAGCGGGGGGGCCTCCGGGGAGCTGTTTTTT.

The V call is TRBV4-1, the J call TRBJ2-7; TRBD2 might be the D (7 bases). Germline V CDR1 and CDR2: MGHRA, YSYEKL. The germline V and J ends were trimmed by 0 bases and 6 bases, with 12 bases remaining between them. The CDR3 totals 14 residues. DNA of the CDR3: TGCGCCAGCAGCCAAGATCGGGAGGACAGCGAGCAGTACTTC. Translating it yields CASSQDREDSEQYF.

The rearrangement links TRBV5-1 to TRBJ2-3, with a possible D match to TRBD2 (6 bases). The length of the CDR3 is 16 residues. Germline CDR1 SGHRS, CDR2 YFSETQ. Trimming removed 4 bases from V and 1 base from J, with 16 bases in between. For the CDR3, the DNA is TGCGCCAGCAGCCAGGGACTGTTCTTTGGCACAGATACGCAGTATTTT. It is translated as CASSQGLFFGTDTQYF. Filled out from reference TRBV5-1 and TRBJ2-3, the complete variable domain reads KAGVTQTPRYLIKTRGQQVTLSCSPISGHRSVSWYQQTPGQGLQFLFEYFSETQRNKGNFPGRFSGRQFSNSRSEMNVSTLELGDSALYLCASSQGLFFGTDTQYFGPGTRLTVL.

The sample holds a few counts of this clonotype. The CDR3 region is CAIRVLAPALNGEPSTDTQYF. In DNA, the CDR3 is TGTGCCATCCGAGTCCTCGCCCCGGCCCTCAACGGCGAACCGAGCACAGATACGCAGTATTTT. This chain links TRBV10-3 with TRBJ2-3, with D unresolved. CDR1 and CDR2 from the germline V gene are ENHRY and SYGVKD. The CDR3 has 21 residues. Trimming took 8 bases from V and 0 from J, leaving 33 bases between them.

The chain combines TRBV7-3 with TRBJ2-1; 8 bases are a match to TRBD2. The junction had 6 bases not matched to a gene; V was cut back by 4 bases and J by 10 bases. The CDR3 is 13 amino acids. The germline V gene encodes CDR1 SGHTA and CDR2 FQGTGA. The DNA for the CDR3 is TGTGCCAGCAGCTACGGGGGGGGAGGAGAGCAGTTCTTC. This translates into CASSYGGGGEQFF.

This clonotype turned up a few times. In DNA, the CDR3 is TGTGCCAGCAGTGACCCCGGGCCGATCAAACCGAACACTGAAGCTTTCTTT. This codes for CASSDPGPIKPNTEAFF. V gene TRBV6-1 combines with J gene TRBJ1-1; D is undetermined. The CDR3 is made up of 17 amino acids. Trimming took 3 bases from V and 1 from J, leaving 18 bases between them. In germline, CDR1 is MNHNS, CDR2 SASEGT.

CDR3 amino acids: CASSYSGQYSGANVLTF. CDR3 coding DNA: TGTGCCAGCAGTTACTCTGGGCAGTACTCTGGGGCCAACGTCCTGACTTTC. This chain uses TRBV6-5 with TRBJ2-6; no firm D call. Per germline, CDR1 MNHEY and CDR2 SVGAGI. The CDR3 sequence is 17 residues long. With 0 bases removed from V and 0 bases from J, the gap between germline ends came to 9 bases.

Comment on this clonotype: No conserved phenylalanine or tryptophan is present at the end of the CDR3, so a read error is the likely explanation. The V call is TRBV7-4, the J call TRBJ2-1; 9 nucleotides line up with TRBD1. Germline V gene lookup returns CDR1 SGHVT and CDR2 SQSDAQ. The CDR3 spans 15 residues. Trimming took 5 bases from V and 2 from J; bases not matched to a gene: 4. CDR3 region: CASSADRGPYNEQFI. The CDR3 nucleotides are TGTGCCAGCAGCGCGGACAGGGGACCCTACAATGAGCAGTTCATC.

V usage is TRBV27 and J usage is TRBJ2-3; D is possibly TRBD2 (6 bases). V gave up 2 bases and J gave up 8 bases, with 20 bases separating them. Per germline, CDR1 MNHEY and CDR2 SMNVEV (reference sequence). The CDR3 is 16 amino acids. CDR3: CASSLRATGGESTQYF. The CDR3 DNA reads TGTGCCAGCAGTTTAAGGGCTACCGGGGGTGAGAGTACGCAGTATTTT.

The J gene is TRBJ2-2, the V gene TRBV7-9; D gene unclear. V lost 2 bases and J 6 bases, leaving 10 bases between the germline ends. Germline CDR1 SEHNR, CDR2 FQNEAQ (reference sequence). The CDR3 sequence is 14 residues long. CDR3 sequence reads: CASSLSVAPGELFF. CDR3 DNA: TGTGCCAGCAGCTTATCGGTCGCCCCCGGGGAGCTGTTTTTT.

This clonotype appeared many times. The chain joins TRBV6-5 to TRBJ1-2; D is ambiguous. CDR1 is MNHEY and CDR2 is SVGAGI in the germline V gene. CDR3 length equals 16 residues. The germline V and J ends were trimmed by 4 bases and 1 base, with 16 bases remaining between them. CDR3 sequence (DNA): TGTGCCAGCAGTTCAAGTGGGGTAGATCTTAACTATGGCTACACCTTC. Translation: CASSSSGVDLNYGYTF.

In this sample, this clonotype turned up a few times. The chain joins TRBV28 to TRBJ1-1; unclear D gene. Germline CDR1 MDHEN, CDR2 SYDVKM. The CDR3 has 13 residues. With 5 bases removed from V and 1 base from J, the gap between germline ends came to 8 bases. As DNA, the CDR3 is TGTGCCAGCAGTCCTCCGGAGAACACTGAAGCTTTCTTT. Protein: CASSPPENTEAFF.

This clonotype came up many times. This chain connects TRBV7-2 to TRBJ1-6; no clear D. This CDR3 is built from 16 residues. V lost 1 base to trimming and J lost 1 base, with 8 bases between them. CDR1 and CDR2 (germline): SGHTA, FQGNSA. Here the CDR3 DNA reads TGTGCCAGCAGCTTAGTCTGGCCATCCTATAATTCACCCCTCCACTTT. It translates to CASSLVWPSYNSPLHF.

This clonotype appeared a few times. The chain recombines TRBV6-1 with TRBJ1-1; D unresolved. This CDR3 is 15 amino acids long. V lost 6 bases and J lost 7, with 21 bases in between. Germline-derived CDR1 and CDR2 are MNHNS and SASEGT. This CDR3 is CASRSPQLQNSEAFF. CDR3 bases: TGTGCCAGCAGGTCACCCCAACTCCAGAATAGTGAAGCTTTCTTT.

This clonotype turned up a few times. V and J are TRBV2 and TRBJ1-5; 10 bases match TRBD1. V shed 11 bases and J 7 bases; nucleotides not matched to a gene: 14. This CDR3 has 15 amino acids. Germline V lookup: CDR1 SNHLY, CDR2 FYNNEI. The CDR3 DNA reads as TGTGCCGTCTCCCTTGGGACAGGGGAGCGGCAGCCCCAGCATTTT. Amino acid sequence: CAVSLGTGERQPQHF. Supplemented by reference TRBV2 and TRBJ1-5, the full variable domain reads EPEVTQTPSHQVTQMGQEVILRCVPISNHLYFYWYRQILGQKVEFLVSFYNNEISEKSEIFDDQFSVERPDGSNFTLKIRSTKLEDSAMYFCAVSLGTGERQPQHFGDGTRLSIL.

This clonotype was picked up a small number of times. V and J are TRBV2 and TRBJ1-6, with D uncertain. V was pared by 7 bases and J by 4 bases, with 14 bases between. The CDR3 runs to 15 residues. From germline, CDR1 is SNHLY and CDR2 FYNNEI. The CDR3 coding sequence is TGTGCCAGCACTGGGTGGGAGAATTATAATTCACCCCTCCACTTT. This sequence encodes CASTGWENYNSPLHF.

About this clonotype itself: A read error may produce the germline difference seen at one junction end. The V gene is TRBV29-1, the J gene TRBJ1-1; maybe TRBD1 (5 bases). The V gene's germline CDR1 is SQVTM and CDR2 ANQGSEA. This CDR3 is 13 amino acids long. CDR3 residues: CSVEEGLNTKAFF. The CDR3 DNA sequence: TGCAGCGTTGAGGAGGGGTTGAACACTAAAGCTTTCTTT.

This clonotype was observed a handful of times. The V call is TRBV10-1, the J call TRBJ2-1, with TRBD1 as a possible D gene (5 bases). The CDR3 consists of 13 residues. With 7 bases removed from V and 4 bases from J, the gap between germline ends came to 11 bases. Germline loops: CDR1 WNHNN, CDR2 SYGVQD (reference sequence). CDR3 loop: CASNERGYNEQFF. The CDR3 coding sequence is TGCGCCAGCAATGAAAGGGGATACAATGAGCAGTTCTTC.

A remark on this clonotype: A read error is possible here, since a much larger clone lies one base away. The chain links TRBV7-2 to TRBJ2-2; D remains ambiguous. The CDR3 covers 14 residues. Germline V gene data show CDR1 as SGHTA and CDR2 as FQGNSA. This chain's CDR3 is CVSSSAYRTEELFF. CDR3 DNA: TGTGTCAGCAGCTCCGCTTACCGTACTGAGGAGCTGTTTTTT.

The sample holds a few counts of this clonotype. The CDR3 loop is CASSSHSGAYNEQFF. In DNA, the CDR3 is TGTGCCAGCAGCTCGCACTCTGGAGCCTACAATGAGCAGTTCTTC. The V gene is TRBV11-3, the J gene TRBJ2-1; D gene ambiguous. The CDR3 totals 15 residues. V was cut by 4 bases and J by 2 bases, with 12 bases left in between. CDR1 SGHNT and CDR2 YENEEA come from the germline V gene.

This clonotype has a count of ten or more. V is TRBV12-3 or TRBV12-4 and J is TRBJ1-3, with a weak D call TRBD1 (5 bases). The V and J ends lost 10 bases and 1 base respectively, with 8 bases between them. This CDR3 region has 12 residues. The CDR3 sequence is CATRESGNTIYF. The CDR3 DNA sequence: TGTGCCACCAGGGAGTCTGGAAACACCATATATTTT.